This T cell receptor (beta chain) was recovered during a study of Ad26.COV2.S vaccination and SARS-CoV-2 variants. Generated by immunoSEQ multiplex PCR, the TCRdb table keeps only in-frame clones and is missing some. The table has 510,000 or so clones, around 90% seen once; the top ten hold around 13%. Germline lookup yields CDR1 SGDLS and CDR2 YYNGEE. The CDR3 covers 13 residues. The germline V and J ends were trimmed by 3 bases and 3 bases, with 10 bases remaining between them. Regarding treatment: about 20 received Ad26.COV2.S at low or high dose, single or two shots; about 5 received placebo; per-sample allocation not given. Material that was analyzed had been drawn on day 63 after the first vaccine or placebo injection. The individual, an adult aged 18-55 years, was a donor in Boston.

V usage is TRBV9 and J usage is TRBJ2-7; possible D gene TRBD2, 5 bases. The receptor was derived from a person between 18 and 59 years old who received the Ad26.COV2.S COVID-19 vaccine or a placebo. The sequences come from peripheral blood, collected in a trial of Ad26.COV2.S vaccine versus placebo. The CDR3 protein is CASSAVGGYEQYF. The DNA of the CDR3 is TGTGCCAGCAGCGCAGTTGGAGGCTACGAGCAGTACTTC.